Included here is one T cell receptor (beta chain) sequence, with context. Its antigen is currently not known. Base quality data are lacking; no much larger clone is found one base away. This sample's time point label indicates: newly diagnosed GD, antithyroid drugs for less than 3 months. For both TCR sequencing and RNA sequencing, RNA was extracted from PBMCs in TRIzol. The diagnosis of Graves' disease was made according to American Thyroid Association guidelines. Patients were recruited from an endocrinology department in Xi'an, China. Each patient gave approximately 8.8 milliliters of peripheral blood, collected in an EDTA anticoagulant tube. Ficoll Paque Plus density gradient separation was used to isolate PBMCs, and no further T cell sorting was performed. An Agilent 2100 Bioanalyzer and agarose gel were used to check RNA quality, while a NanoDrop 2000 measured RNA concentration. The library was obtained by multiplex PCR. Sequencing was performed on an Illumina HiSeq 4000. iRepertoire HTBI primers and Arm-PCR amplification of CDR3 regions were used to construct TCR beta libraries. Before sequencing, the PCR products went through gel purification. On the authors' methods: Gene usage analysis of CDR3 amino acid clonotypes used the approximately 62 TRBV and approximately 13 TRBJ segments found across samples. Filtered high-quality paired reads were merged into contigs using COPE and FqMerger. Contigs were aligned with BLAST to IMGT TRBV, TRBD and TRBJ reference genes, and CDR3 was defined per IMGT. Highly expanded clones were defined as clonotypes with a frequency above 0.1%. Repertoire diversity was measured by Shannon entropy, and V-J evenness by the Gini coefficient. Public clonotypes were defined as clonotypes shared by more than one individual. TCRdb handled the public reads itself, with Q25 trimming in fastp and clone calling in MiXCR, and kept productive beta chains. Rows are unified per CDR3 protein, each entry keeping the most common DNA and genes. It is TCRdb's table, rather than the study itself, that gives the V and J calls and clone size. The sample table holds about 360,000 distinct CDR3 sequences, of which 15% to 20% were seen once. The ten largest clonotypes hold around 20% of the sample.

The data are from a study of regulatory T cells in long-lasting Graves disease (dated by TCRdb to 2020 to 2023). With regard to the full study: Newly diagnosed Graves' disease patients had taken antithyroid drugs for less than 3 months. The study took place in China and was registered as a clinical trial. Persistent Graves' disease patients were compared with newly diagnosed Graves' disease patients by peripheral blood TCR sequencing and RNA sequencing. A total of 35 or so samples were covered by TCR sequencing, comprising some 13 persistent and approximately 20 newly diagnosed Graves' disease patients.

General findings and caveats noted by the study authors: The study examined only peripheral blood because the primary lesion, thyroid tissue, could not be accessed. Sequencing and analysis were restricted to the TCR beta chain. Persistent patients shared more public clonotypes among themselves (around 2,500) than newly diagnosed patients did (nearly 1,000). Compared with newly diagnosed patients, patients with persistent Graves' disease had lower TCR Shannon entropy and fewer highly expanded clones, which suggests clonal expansion. As a limitation, the authors acknowledged that the small sample size may reduce accuracy. Preferential use of TRBV28, TRBJ1-2 and TRBJ2-5 was observed in persistent disease, whereas TRBV20-1 and TRBJ2-1 were favored in newly diagnosed disease.

From the cysteine up to the phenylalanine, the CDR3 has a length of 15 residues. Only CDR3 DNA is held: 45 bases, read in frame from base 1. Germline trimming: 1 base from V, 5 bases from J; junction bases outside gene matches: 6. In the germline V gene (reference sequence), CDR1 corresponds to DFQATT and CDR2 to SNEGSKA. The data also belong to a second study, concerning T cells in Graves' hyperthyroidism and ophthalmopathy. As the second publication notes: Stable Graves' hyperthyroidism was defined as the absence of progression to ophthalmopathy over 18 months of follow-up. Hyperthyroidism patients were aged 18 to 65 years and newly diagnosed, with disease duration of less than 2 months. Patients with uncontrolled infections, other autoimmune diseases, pregnancy or lactation were excluded. Diagnoses were based on clinical symptoms, serum thyroxine and TRAb, thyroid ultrasound and orbital computed tomography. The TCR CDR3 was subjected to a first round of RT-PCR using the HTBI primer set and the Qiagen OneStep RT-PCR kit. Most expanded thyroid clonotypes (frequency above 0.001) were also detected in blood, a finding suggesting that blood repertoires may reflect thyroid immune responses. Ophthalmopathy was separated from stable hyperthyroidism by a 13 V-J signature model, with approximately 89% sensitivity and approximately 81% specificity obtained in cross-validation and 80%/75% obtained in testing. In validation, the model predicted progression to ophthalmopathy with approximately 71% sensitivity and about 73% specificity, a median of 6.5 months before onset. A discovery cohort of roughly 96 patients, about 40 with Graves' ophthalmopathy and roughly 59 with stable Graves' hyperthyroidism, was used to find distinguishing TCR V-J signatures. Prospective prediction of ophthalmopathy was tested in an independent validation cohort consisting of some 19 hyperthyroidism patients and 15 or so patients who later progressed to ophthalmopathy. For training and testing, the 100 patients in the discovery cohort were randomly divided in a 7:3 ratio. In addition, the study compared T-cell repertoires in thyroid tissue and in blood from 6 or 7 Graves' hyperthyroidism patients. After blood sampling, hyperthyroidism patients were treated with methimazole at a starting dose of 30 mg daily, and ophthalmopathy patients were treated with high-dose intravenous methylprednisolone. Libraries were constructed in a second round of multiplex PCR, after which size selection and purification were carried out. The libraries were sequenced on an Illumina HiSeq2000 using paired-end 100 bp reads. Raw data were processed with SOAPnuke, discarding reads with adapters, uncalled bases, mean Phred below 15, or no exact constant-primer or identifier match. High-quality paired reads were merged using COPE v1.2.5, and each unique nucleotide sequence was defined as a clonotype. MiTCR v1.1 was used to align the clonotypes against IMGT TRBV, TRBD and TRBJ reference segments. The analysis included only V-J combinations with a frequency above 0.0001, which together covered more than 99% of the repertoires. A TCS score was defined as the ratio of F50 (clonal expansion) to E x V (chaos), with BLOSUM62-based TCRdist applied between CDR3 peptides within each V-J. Welch's t-statistics and random forest reduced some 510 V-J features to 10 to 15, which were used in a naive Bayes classifier (R e1071). No statistical method was used to fix the sample size in advance, and group allocation was not hidden from the investigators. The paper reports TCR Vbeta CDR3 sequencing of roughly 140 peripheral blood samples: approximately 41 ophthalmopathy, fewer than 80 hyperthyroidism and around 17 progressor patients.

This TCR was sampled from a woman aged 18 to 35 with Graves disease. Donor details come from another sample of the same person, matched by shared clones. Sequences were derived from peripheral blood mononuclear cells (PBMCs), sampled at new diagnosis, from a patient treated with antithyroid drugs. The chain is made from TRBV20-1 and TRBJ1-4; TRBD1 aligns with 8 central bases. The CDR3 protein: CSARADRDRNEKLFF. The DNA sequence follows: TGCAGTGCTAGAGCAGACCGGGACAGGAATGAAAAACTGTTTTTT.